This T cell receptor (beta chain) is drawn from a study of blood T cells in healthy people across ages. The total RNA that was extracted per sample amounted to at least 6 micrograms. Sample-barcoded 5' priming and a J-beta primer mix drove a second PCR of 7 to 11 cycles. TCRdb processed the 5' RACE reads anew with MiXCR; each CDR3 protein has one entry. The table lists approximately 730,000 distinct CDR3 sequences, 40% to 45% of them singletons, with 20% to 25% in the top ten. Per the germline V gene, CDR1 is MNHEY and CDR2 is SVGAGI. The V gene end was trimmed by 7 bases and the J gene end by 4 bases; junction bases not matched to a gene: 14. The CDR3 has 16 residues. This clonotype was recorded at least ten times.

The material sequenced was blood. The sequence derives from a woman between 55 and 75 years old in good health. V and J are TRBV6-5 and TRBJ2-3, with TRBD2 identical over 7 bases. CDR3: CASKARDYYSADTQYF. The CDR3 DNA is TGTGCCAGCAAAGCCCGGGACTACTATAGCGCAGATACGCAGTATTTT.